Included here is one T cell receptor beta chain sequence, with context. This record comes from a study of T cell responses to AZD1222 COVID-19 vaccine. The CDR3 has 16 amino acids. J gave up 6 bases and V 4 bases, and 14 bases lay outside the gene matches. In germline, CDR1 is MNHEY, CDR2 SMNVEV (reference sequence). TCRdb keeps only in-frame clones here, not all; method: immunoSEQ multiplex PCR. The sample holds about 170,000 clones, around 87% seen once. The sequenced sample was peripheral blood, obtained on day 0 of AZD1222 vaccination. This receptor was obtained from an adult in good health. The chain couples TRBV27 to TRBJ2-7; 8 bases align to TRBD2. The CDR3 region has the DNA TGTGCCAGCAGTTACGGTCGCGGGAGGCACCGGGGCGAGCAGTACTTC. Its translation is CASSYGRGRHRGEQYF.